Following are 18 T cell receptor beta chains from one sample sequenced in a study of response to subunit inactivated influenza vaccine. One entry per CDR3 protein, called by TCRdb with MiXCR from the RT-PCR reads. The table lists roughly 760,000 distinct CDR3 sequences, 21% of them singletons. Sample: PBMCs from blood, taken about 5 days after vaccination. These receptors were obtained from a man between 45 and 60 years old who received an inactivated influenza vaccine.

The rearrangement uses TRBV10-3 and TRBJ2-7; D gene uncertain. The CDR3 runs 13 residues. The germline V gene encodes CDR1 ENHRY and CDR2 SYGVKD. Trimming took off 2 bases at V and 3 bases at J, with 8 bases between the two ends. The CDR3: CAISEVTHYEQYF. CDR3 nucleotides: TGTGCCATCAGTGAGGTAACTCACTACGAGCAGTACTTC.

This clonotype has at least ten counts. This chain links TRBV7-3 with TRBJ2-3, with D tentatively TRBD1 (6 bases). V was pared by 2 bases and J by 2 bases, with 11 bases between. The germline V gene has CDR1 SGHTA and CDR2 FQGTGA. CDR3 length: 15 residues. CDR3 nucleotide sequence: TGTGCCAGCAGCTTATCCGGGACAAACACAGATACGCAGTATTTT. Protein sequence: CASSLSGTNTDTQYF.

CDR3 loop: CASTGTAQGTEAFF. DNA of the CDR3: TGTGCCAGCACAGGGACCGCCCAGGGGACTGAAGCTTTCTTT. The chain recombines TRBV6-1 with TRBJ1-1; weak D call: TRBD1 (6 bases). Trimming stripped 7 bases from V and 5 bases from J, with 17 bases between. The CDR3 length is 14 residues. Germline values: CDR1 MNHNS, CDR2 SASEGT.

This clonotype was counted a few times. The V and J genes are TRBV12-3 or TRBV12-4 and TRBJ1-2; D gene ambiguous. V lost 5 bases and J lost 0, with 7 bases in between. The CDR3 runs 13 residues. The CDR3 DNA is TGTGCCAGCAGTGAAAAACCTAACTATGGCTACACCTTC. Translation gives CASSEKPNYGYTF.

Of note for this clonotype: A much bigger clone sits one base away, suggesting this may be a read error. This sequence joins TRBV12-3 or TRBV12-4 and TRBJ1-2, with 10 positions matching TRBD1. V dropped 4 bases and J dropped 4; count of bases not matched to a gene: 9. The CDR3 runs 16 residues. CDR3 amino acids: CASSSSRTGGAYGYTF. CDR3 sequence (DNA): TGTGCCAGCAGTTCGTCTCGGACAGGGGGTGCCTATGGCTACACCTTC.

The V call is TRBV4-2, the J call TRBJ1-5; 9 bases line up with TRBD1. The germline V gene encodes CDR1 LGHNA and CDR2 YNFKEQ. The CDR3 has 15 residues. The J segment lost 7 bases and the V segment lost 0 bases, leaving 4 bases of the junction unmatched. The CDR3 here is CASSQDLQGAQPQHF. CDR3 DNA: TGTGCCAGCAGCCAAGATTTACAGGGGGCACAGCCCCAGCATTTT.

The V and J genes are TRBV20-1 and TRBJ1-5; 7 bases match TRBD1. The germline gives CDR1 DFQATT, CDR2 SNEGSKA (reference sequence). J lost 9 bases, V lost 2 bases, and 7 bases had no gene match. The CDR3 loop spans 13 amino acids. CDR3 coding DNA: TGCAGTGCTAGACGGACAGGCCGGGGGCCCCAGCATTTT. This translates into CSARRTGRGPQHF.

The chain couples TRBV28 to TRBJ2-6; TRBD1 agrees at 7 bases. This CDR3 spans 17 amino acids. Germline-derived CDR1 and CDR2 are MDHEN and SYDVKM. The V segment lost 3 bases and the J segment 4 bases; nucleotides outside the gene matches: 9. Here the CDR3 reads CASSLIGGAYGANVLTF. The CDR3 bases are TGTGCCAGCAGTTTGATAGGGGGCGCTTACGGGGCCAACGTCCTGACTTTC.

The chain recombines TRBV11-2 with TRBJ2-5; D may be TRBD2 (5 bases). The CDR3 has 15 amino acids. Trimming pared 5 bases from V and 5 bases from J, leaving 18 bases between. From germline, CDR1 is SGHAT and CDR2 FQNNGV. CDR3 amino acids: CASSITDSSLETQYF. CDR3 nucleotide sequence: TGTGCCAGCAGCATAACGGACTCTTCGTTGGAGACCCAGTACTTC.

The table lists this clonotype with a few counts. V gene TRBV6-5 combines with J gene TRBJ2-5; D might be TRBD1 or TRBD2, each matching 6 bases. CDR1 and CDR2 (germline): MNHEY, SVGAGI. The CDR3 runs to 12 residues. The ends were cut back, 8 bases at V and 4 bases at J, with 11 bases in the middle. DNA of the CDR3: TGTGCCAGCTGCGGGACATCAGAGACCCAGTACTTC. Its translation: CASCGTSETQYF.

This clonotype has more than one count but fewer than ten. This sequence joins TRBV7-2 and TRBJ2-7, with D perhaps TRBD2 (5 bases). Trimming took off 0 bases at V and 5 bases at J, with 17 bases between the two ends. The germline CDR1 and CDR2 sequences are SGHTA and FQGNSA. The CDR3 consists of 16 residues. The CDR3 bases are TGTGCCAGCAGCTTAGCAGCGAGAGCGGCCGTCGACGAGCAGTACTTC. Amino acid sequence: CASSLAARAAVDEQYF.

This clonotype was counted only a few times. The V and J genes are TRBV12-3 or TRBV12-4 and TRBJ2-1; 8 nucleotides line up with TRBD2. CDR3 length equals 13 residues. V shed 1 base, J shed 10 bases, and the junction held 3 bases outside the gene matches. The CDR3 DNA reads TGTGCCAGCAGTTTAGTCCGGACTAGCGAGCAGTTCTTC. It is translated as CASSLVRTSEQFF.

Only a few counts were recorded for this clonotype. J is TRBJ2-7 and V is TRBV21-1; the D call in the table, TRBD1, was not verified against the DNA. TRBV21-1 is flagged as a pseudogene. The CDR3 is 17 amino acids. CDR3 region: CASSIPGQMSREYEQYF. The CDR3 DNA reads TGTGCCAGCAGCATCCCGGGACAGATGAGCCGCGAGTACGAGCAGTACTTC.

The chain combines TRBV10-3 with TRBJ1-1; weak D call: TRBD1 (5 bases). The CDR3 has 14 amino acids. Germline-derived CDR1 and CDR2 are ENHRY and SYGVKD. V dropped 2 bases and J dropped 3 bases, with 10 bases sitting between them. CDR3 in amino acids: CAISETQGDTEAFF. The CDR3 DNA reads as TGTGCCATCAGTGAGACCCAGGGAGACACTGAAGCTTTCTTT.

CDR3 region: CASSRQGLTYNEQFF. The CDR3 DNA is TGTGCCAGCAGTCGACAGGGGCTTACCTACAATGAGCAGTTCTTC. V and J are TRBV12-3 or TRBV12-4 and TRBJ2-1, with 8 bases identical to TRBD1. The CDR3 has 15 amino acids. V shed 5 bases and J 2 bases; nucleotides not matched to a gene: 5.

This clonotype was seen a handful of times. The CDR3 DNA follows: TGTGCCAGCAGCTCCCGACTAGCGGGACGGGCCGGGGAGCTGTTTTTT. Encoded protein: CASSSRLAGRAGELFF. This chain links TRBV7-2 with TRBJ2-2, with 11 positions matching TRBD2. The CDR3 contains 16 residues. Unmatched junction bases numbered 7, after V lost 4 bases and J lost 6 bases. The germline CDR1 and CDR2 sequences are SGHTA and FQGNSA. Complete variable domain (other parts from reference TRBV7-2 and TRBJ2-2): GAGVSQSPSNKVTEKGKDVELRCDPISGHTALYWYRQSLGQGLEFLIYFQGNSAPDKSGLPSDRFSAERTGGSVSTLTIQRTQQEDSAVYLCASSSRLAGRAGELFFGEGSRLTVL.

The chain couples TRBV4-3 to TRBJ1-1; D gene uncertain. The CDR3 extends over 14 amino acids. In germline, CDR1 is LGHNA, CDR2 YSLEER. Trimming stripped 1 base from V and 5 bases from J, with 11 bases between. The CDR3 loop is CASSQGGVRTEAFF. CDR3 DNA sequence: TGCGCCAGCAGCCAAGGGGGAGTTAGAACTGAAGCTTTCTTT.

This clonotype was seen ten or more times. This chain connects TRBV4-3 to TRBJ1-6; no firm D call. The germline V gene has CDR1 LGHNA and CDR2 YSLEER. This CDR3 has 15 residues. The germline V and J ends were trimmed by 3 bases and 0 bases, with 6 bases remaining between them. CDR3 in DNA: TGCGCCAGCAGCCAGGGGAGCTCCTATAATTCACCCCTCCACTTT. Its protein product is CASSQGSSYNSPLHF.